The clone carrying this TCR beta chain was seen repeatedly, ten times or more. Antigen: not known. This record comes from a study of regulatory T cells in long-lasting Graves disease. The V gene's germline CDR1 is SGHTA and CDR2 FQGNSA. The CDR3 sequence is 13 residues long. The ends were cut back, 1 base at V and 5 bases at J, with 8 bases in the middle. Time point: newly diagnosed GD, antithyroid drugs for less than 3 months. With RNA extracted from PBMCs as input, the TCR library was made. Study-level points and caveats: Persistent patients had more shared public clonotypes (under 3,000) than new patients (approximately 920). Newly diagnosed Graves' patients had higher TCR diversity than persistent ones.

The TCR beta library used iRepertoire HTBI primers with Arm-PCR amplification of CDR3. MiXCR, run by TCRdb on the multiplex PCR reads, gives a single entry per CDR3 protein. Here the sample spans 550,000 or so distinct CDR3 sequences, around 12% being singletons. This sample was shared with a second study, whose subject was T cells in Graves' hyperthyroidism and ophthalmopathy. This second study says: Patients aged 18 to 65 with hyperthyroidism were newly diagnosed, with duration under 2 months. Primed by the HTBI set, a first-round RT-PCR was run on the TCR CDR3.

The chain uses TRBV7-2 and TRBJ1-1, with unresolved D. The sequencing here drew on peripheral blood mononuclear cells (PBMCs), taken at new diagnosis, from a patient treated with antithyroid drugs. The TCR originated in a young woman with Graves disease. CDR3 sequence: CASSLVRETEAFF. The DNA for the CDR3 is TGTGCCAGCAGCTTAGTACGTGAAACTGAAGCTTTCTTT. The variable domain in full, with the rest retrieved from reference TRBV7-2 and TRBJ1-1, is GAGVSQSPSNKVTEKGKDVELRCDPISGHTALYWYRQSLGQGLEFLIYFQGNSAPDKSGLPSDRFSAERTGGSVSTLTIQRTQQEDSAVYLCASSLVRETEAFFGQGTRLTVV.